This T cell receptor (beta chain) was obtained from a study of blood T cell repertoires in COVID-19 (dated by TCRdb to the early 2020s). Broadly, across the study: Samples covering the acute and convalescent phases of COVID-19 were provided by collaborators in the United States, Italy and Spain. The sample metadata nearly always contained a de-identified subject ID, COVID-19 status, age in years and sex. The samples were drawn from the first 160 participants of the ongoing ImmuneRACE study and from 950 to 1,500 subjects provided by 6 global collaborators. The prospective study material was composed of cDNA or gDNA derived from T cells, B-cell-depleted T cells, or PBMCs. The repertoires were released in a freely available public database meant as a resource for research on the immune response to SARS-CoV-2. Subjects who had been exposed to COVID-19, were actively infected with it, or had recovered from it provided the deeply sampled blood TCRbeta repertoires that made up the dataset. HLA class I and class II types, where available, came from metadata supplied by the sample provider rather than from assay-based typing. What the study reported, not specific to this receptor: The amount of clinical and demographic metadata varied by source and participant and was provided uncurated.

TCRbeta CDR3 regions were amplified from genomic DNA by means of the immunoSEQ Assay, a bias-controlled multiplex PCR. The authors processed their data as follows. The number of nucleated cells in each sample was estimated by amplification of reference gene primers within the assay. To quantify the absolute abundance of each unique TCRbeta CDR3 rearrangement, sequence reads were collapsed and filtered. For each sample, productive Simpson clonality was calculated as the square root of Simpson's diversity index over productive rearrangements. TCRdb re-hosts the immuneACCESS table, in-frame sequences only. Its copies lack some clones; in the studies checked, an unresolved V gene accounts for under half of them, and the cause for the rest is not known. V and J calls plus clone size are reproduced from that table; the DNA served to infer D and trimming. Here the sample has hundreds of thousands of clones; approximately 90% occur a single time. 4% to 5.5% of the sample is held by the ten biggest clonotypes.

The collaborating institutions used their own protocols to collect whole blood in K2EDTA tubes. For TCRbeta analysis, collaborator samples were shipped as frozen whole blood, as isolated PBMCs, or as DNA extracted from either sample type. CDR1 is given as MNHEY and CDR2 as SVGAGI, both from the germline V gene. The CDR3 covers 15 residues, taking in both the cysteine and the phenylalanine. Just the 45-base CDR3 DNA is kept, in frame starting at base 1. After removal of 7 bases from V and 2 bases from J, the junction retains 4 bases not matched to a gene. With respect to this clone: Its cognate antigen has yet to be identified. Base qualities are not provided; no much larger clone lies one nucleotide away.

This clonotype was obtained from a woman aged 25 to 39 with acute or convalescent COVID-19. The chain couples TRBV6-5 to TRBJ2-3, with 12 central nucleotides matching TRBD2. The sequencing input was peripheral blood. In nucleotide form, the sequence is TGTGCCAGCATAGGACTAGCGGGGACCACAGATACGCAGTATTTT. Protein translation: CASIGLAGTTDTQYF.